A single sample is the source of the 21 T cell receptor beta chains below, sequenced in a study of human T cells and chemical hapten exposure. This sample's time point: patch test 2, 6 weeks after DPC sensitization. The treatment is: therapeutic diphenylcyclopropenone sensitization with weekly scalp DPC. TCRdb re-called the RACE reads with MiXCR, one entry per CDR3 protein. The sample lists more than 85,000 distinct CDR3 sequences, approximately 11% occurring once. The specimen was whole blood, collected in connection with sensitization to the hapten diphenylcyclopropenone (DPC). These receptors all come from a man aged 35 to 55 with alopecia areata. Some clones in this sample may be carry-over from other donors' samples.

This clonotype has more than one count but fewer than ten. The rearrangement uses TRBV27 and TRBJ2-3; D could derive from TRBD1 or TRBD2 (7 bases each). The V end was cut by 5 bases, the J end by 4 bases, with 22 bases between. The CDR3 contains 17 residues. CDR1 is MNHEY, CDR2 SMNVEV, per germline (reference sequence). The CDR3 bases are TGTGCCAGCAGTCCCCGGGGGGTAGGGGGCAGGGCAGATACGCAGTATTTT. Translated: CASSPRGVGGRADTQYF.

This clonotype has more than one count but fewer than ten. The chain has TRBV7-8 and TRBJ2-3; no definite D call. Germline V gene sequence: CDR1 SGHVS, CDR2 FQNEAQ. The CDR3 has 14 amino acids. The V end lost 5 bases, the J end lost 0 bases, and 9 bases lay between the germline ends. CDR3 sequence: CASSPSPSTDTQYF. CDR3 in DNA: TGTGCCAGCAGCCCGTCCCCTAGCACAGATACGCAGTATTTT. Drawing the rest from reference TRBV7-8 and TRBJ2-3, the complete variable domain is GAGVSQSPRYKVAKRGQDVALRCDPISGHVSLFWYQQALGQGPEFLTYFQNEAQLDKSGLPSDRFFAERPEGSVSTLKIQRTQQEDSAVYLCASSPSPSTDTQYFGPGTRLTVL.

This clonotype was found many times. The gene calls are TRBV11-1 and TRBJ2-3, with TRBD2 matching over 11 bases. CDR1 and CDR2 from the germline V gene are SGHAT and FQDESV (reference sequence). The J segment lost 6 bases and the V segment lost 3 bases, leaving 11 bases of the junction unmatched. This CDR3 is built from 17 residues. CDR3 region: CASSLKVLAGVADTQYF. The CDR3 DNA is TGTGCCAGCAGCTTGAAGGTACTAGCGGGAGTCGCCGATACGCAGTATTTT.

This clonotype showed up just a few times. The chain has TRBV20-1 and TRBJ2-3; D is possibly TRBD2 (5 bases). The length of the CDR3 is 15 residues. V was shortened by 1 base and J by 5 bases, with 16 bases between the two germline ends. Germline lookup yields CDR1 DFQATT and CDR2 SNEGSKA (reference sequence). As DNA, the CDR3 is TGCAGTGCTAGAGCAAAGAGGGAGAATGTAGATACGCAGTATTTT. This gives the protein CSARAKRENVDTQYF.

This clonotype showed up many times. The V call is TRBV7-2, the J call TRBJ2-1; D is perhaps TRBD2 (5 bases). The V and J ends lost 7 bases and 6 bases respectively, with 19 bases between them. Germline assignment: CDR1 SGHTA and CDR2 FQGNSA. This CDR3 is 15 amino acids long. In DNA form, the CDR3 reads TGTGCCAGCACAACCGAAGGGAGTTGGAGCAATGAGCAGTTCTTC. As protein: CASTTEGSWSNEQFF.

The sample holds a few counts of this clonotype. The V gene is TRBV29-1, the J gene TRBJ1-1, with TRBD1 matching 10 bases. J was trimmed by 0 bases and V by 7 bases; bases with no gene match: 5. The CDR3 contains 14 residues. CDR1 and CDR2 from the germline V gene are SQVTM and ANQGSEA. The CDR3 is CSARTGGMNTEAFF. The CDR3 DNA reads TGCAGCGCCCGGACAGGGGGAATGAACACTGAAGCTTTCTTT.

This clonotype was detected ten times or more. The chain couples TRBV28 to TRBJ1-2; the D is unclear. Deletions cut 5 bases from V and 7 bases from J, with 14 bases between. Looked up from germline, CDR1 is MDHEN and CDR2 is SYDVKM. The CDR3 has 13 amino acids. The CDR3 DNA follows: TGTGCCAGCAGTCGTAACGTAGGGTCTGGCTACACCTTC. The encoded protein is CASSRNVGSGYTF.

This clonotype was seen a handful of times. This sequence joins TRBV29-1 and TRBJ1-2; 8 nucleotides line up with TRBD1. CDR3 length: 14 amino acids. With 6 bases clipped from V and 1 base from J, the junction kept 7 bases outside the gene matches. Germline loops: CDR1 SQVTM, CDR2 ANQGSEA. For the CDR3, the DNA is TGCAGCGTGAAATGGACAGGGATTAACTATGGCTACACCTTC. Translated: CSVKWTGINYGYTF.

This clonotype has ten or more counts. The chain is built from TRBV10-3 and TRBJ2-7, with TRBD2 matching over 7 bases. This CDR3 contains 11 residues. CDR1 ENHRY and CDR2 SYGVKD come from the germline V gene. The CDR3 here is CACREGYEQYV. Here the CDR3 DNA reads TGTGCGTGCAGGGAGGGCTACGAGCAGTACGTC.

V is TRBV5-1 and J is TRBJ2-3, with D maybe TRBD2 (5 bases). Germline V gene sequence: CDR1 SGHRS, CDR2 YFSETQ. The CDR3 consists of 14 residues. Trimming removed 4 bases at V and 6 bases at J, with 15 bases between. The DNA of the CDR3 is TGCGCCAGCAGCCTGGCAGGCACGGGGGATACGCAGTATTTT. Amino acids: CASSLAGTGDTQYF.

V and J are TRBV10-3 and TRBJ1-1; no clear D gene. The CDR3 sequence is 11 residues long. CDR1 is ENHRY and CDR2 is SYGVKD in the germline V gene. V was clipped by 4 bases and J by 6 bases, with 6 bases between them. CDR3 nucleotides: TGTGCCATCAGTGGTGGGGCTGAAGCTTTCTTT. It is translated as CAISGGAEAFF.

The table lists this clonotype with a few counts. This CDR3 reads CASSLGTSGGEQFF. CDR3 coding DNA: TGTGCCAGCAGCTTAGGTACTAGCGGGGGTGAGCAGTTCTTC. This chain joins TRBV11-2 and TRBJ2-1, with 11 bases matching TRBD2. The CDR3 has 14 residues. Germline V CDR1 and CDR2: SGHAT, FQNNGV. V shed 1 base and J 9 bases; nucleotides not matched to a gene: 2.

This chain joins TRBV5-5 and TRBJ2-1, with TRBD2 identical over 15 bases. Trimming removed 1 base from V and 0 bases from J; junction bases left unmatched: 11. CDR3 length: 21 residues. From germline, CDR1 is SGHKS and CDR2 YYEKEE (reference sequence). The CDR3, as DNA: TGTGCCAGCAGCTTGCGTTCGGGACTAGCGGGAGGATTGAGCTCCTACAATGAGCAGTTCTTC. It codes for CASSLRSGLAGGLSSYNEQFF. Complete variable domain (other parts from reference TRBV5-5 and TRBJ2-1): DAGVTQSPTHLIKTRGQQVTLRCSPISGHKSVSWYQQVLGQGPQFIFQYYEKEERGRGNFPDRFSARQFPNYSSELNVNALLLGDSALYLCASSLRSGLAGGLSSYNEQFFGPGTRLTVL.

The CDR3 here is CASSLVEGARNNEQFF. Here the CDR3 DNA reads TGCGCCAGCAGCTTGGTGGAGGGGGCGCGTAACAATGAGCAGTTCTTC. The chain employs TRBV5-1 and TRBJ2-1; D perhaps matches TRBD1 (7 bases). Trimming left V 0 bases short and J 5 bases short, with 15 bases between. Germline V CDR1 and CDR2: SGHRS, YFSETQ. The CDR3 sequence is 16 residues long. The full variable domain, in which reference TRBV5-1 and TRBJ2-1 provide the parts outside the CDR3, is KAGVTQTPRYLIKTRGQQVTLSCSPISGHRSVSWYQQTPGQGLQFLFEYFSETQRNKGNFPGRFSGRQFSNSRSEMNVSTLELGDSALYLCASSLVEGARNNEQFFGPGTRLTVL.

The chain recombines TRBV6-2 or TRBV6-3 with TRBJ2-1; no reliable D call. This CDR3 has 15 residues. Germline CDR1 and CDR2: MNHEY and SVGEGT. The V and J ends lost 6 bases and 0 bases respectively, with 12 bases between them. The CDR3 loop reads CASSPQWSSYNEQFF. In nucleotides, the CDR3 is TGTGCCAGCAGCCCTCAGTGGAGCTCCTACAATGAGCAGTTCTTC.

Many counts were recorded for this clonotype. The chain carries TRBV7-2 and TRBJ1-2, with D perhaps matching TRBD1 (6 bases). In germline, CDR1 is SGHTA, CDR2 FQGNSA. V lost 4 bases, J lost 8 bases, and 14 bases lay in between. CDR3 length equals 13 residues. CDR3 nucleotides: TGTGCCAGCAGCTCCCGGGAGGGGGGCGGCTACACCTTC. It specifies CASSSREGGGYTF.

This clonotype was seen only a few times. The J gene is TRBJ1-6, the V gene TRBV6-4; the D gene is possibly TRBD1 (5 bases). V shed 0 bases and J shed 10 bases, with 7 bases lying between them. This CDR3 region has 13 residues. Germline CDR1 is MRHNA and CDR2 is SNTAGT. The CDR3 region is CASSDSRDSPLHF. The CDR3 DNA reads as TGTGCCAGCAGTGACTCAAGGGACTCACCCCTCCACTTT.

J is TRBJ1-1 and V is TRBV7-6; D is ambiguous. Deletions cut 5 bases from V and 3 bases from J, with 13 bases between. The CDR3 contains 14 residues. Per germline, CDR1 SGHVS and CDR2 FNYEAQ. DNA for the CDR3: TGTGCCAGCAGCCCCATTTCCGTTTACACTGAAGCTTTCTTT. Translated, it gives CASSPISVYTEAFF. The whole variable domain, filled in from reference TRBV7-6 and TRBJ1-1, reads GAGVSQSPRYKVTKRGQDVALRCDPISGHVSLYWYRQALGQGPEFLTYFNYEAQQDKSGLPNDRFSAERPEGSISTLTIQRTEQRDSAMYRCASSPISVYTEAFFGQGTRLTVV.

This clonotype has ten or more counts. The V call is TRBV18, the J call TRBJ1-4, with D possibly matching TRBD1 (6 bases). V was pared by 5 bases and J by 3 bases, with 13 bases between. This CDR3 is 15 amino acids long. Per germline, CDR1 KGHSH and CDR2 LQKENI. The CDR3 DNA is TGTGCCAGCTCAGTTACACAGGGTTCTAATGAAAAACTGTTTTTT. Its protein product is CASSVTQGSNEKLFF.

The gene calls are TRBV7-2 and TRBJ2-5; tentatively, D is TRBD2 (5 bases). CDR3 length: 15 amino acids. Per the germline V gene, CDR1 is SGHTA and CDR2 is FQGNSA. The V end was cut by 5 bases, the J end by 1 base, with 14 bases between. This CDR3 is CASSRGRRPQETQYF. The CDR3 coding sequence is TGTGCCAGCAGCCGAGGGCGGAGGCCCCAAGAGACCCAGTACTTC. Looking up the rest from reference TRBV7-2 and TRBJ2-5 gives the full variable domain: GAGVSQSPSNKVTEKGKDVELRCDPISGHTALYWYRQSLGQGLEFLIYFQGNSAPDKSGLPSDRFSAERTGGSVSTLTIQRTQQEDSAVYLCASSRGRRPQETQYFGPGTRLLVL.

At least ten counts were recorded for this clonotype. This chain connects TRBV7-9 to TRBJ2-1, with D maybe TRBD2 (5 bases). Germline lookup yields CDR1 SEHNR and CDR2 FQNEAQ (reference sequence). Trimming cost V 0 bases and J 6 bases, with 9 bases left between them. This CDR3 is 14 amino acids long. CDR3: CASSLARGSNEQFF. CDR3 DNA: TGTGCCAGCAGCTTAGCTCGAGGGAGCAATGAGCAGTTCTTC.